A selection of T cell receptor beta chains follows, all from one sample in a study of shared clonotypes between healthy human individuals. Libraries were prepared by immunoSEQ multiplex PCR; TCRdb keeps only in-frame clonotypes and omits some of them. The profile covers millions of clones, with 90% to 95% appearing a single time and roughly 0.13% taken by the ten largest. The sequenced sample was naive CD4+ T cells sorted from blood. The receptor source for this set is a man younger than 35 in good health. The CDR3 runs from the conserved cysteine through the conserved F or W. A D gene is named only where the DNA matches it firmly. Where a row states a size, it is once, few, many or the class of an expanded clone; other rows omit it.

V	J	size	D	CDR3	DNA
TRBV7-2	TRBJ2-1	.	TRBD2	CASTTSGNYNEQFF	TGTGCCAGCACGACTAGCGGTAATTACAATGAGCAGTTCTTC
TRBV30	TRBJ2-5	.	TRBD2	CAWRGGRQETQYF	TGTGCCTGGAGAGGCGGGAGGCAGGAGACCCAGTACTTC
TRBV10-2	TRBJ1-1	few	TRBD1	CASKGGTGADEAFF	TGCGCCAGCAAAGGCGGGACAGGGGCCGACGAAGCTTTCTTT
TRBV7-8	TRBJ2-1	.	.	CASSLSGSYNEQFF	TGTGCCAGCAGCTTAAGCGGGTCCTACAATGAGCAGTTCTTC
TRBV11-2	TRBJ2-7	.	TRBD2	CASSLDGTTTYEQYF	TGTGCCAGCAGCTTAGACGGGACTACCACCTACGAGCAGTACTTC
TRBV6-6	TRBJ2-3	.	.	CASERVADTQYF	TGTGCCAGTGAACGGGTCGCAGATACGCAGTATTTT
TRBV19	TRBJ2-5	.	.	CASSGLATGYGETQYF	TGTGCCAGTAGTGGGCTAGCGACGGGTTACGGAGAGACCCAGTACTTC
TRBV6-5	TRBJ1-2	.	.	CASSYSEEHFNYGYTF	TGTGCCAGCAGTTACTCGGAGGAACACTTCAACTATGGCTACACCTTC
TRBV19	TRBJ1-2	.	.	CASSIDQDRSYGYTF	TGTGCCAGTAGTATAGATCAAGACAGGTCCTATGGCTACACCTTC
TRBV6-8	TRBJ2-3	.	TRBD2	CASRLGVGLAGGLTEDTQYF	TGTGCCAGCAGGCTAGGTGTTGGGCTAGCGGGGGGATTAACGGAAGATACGCAGTATTTT
TRBV5-5	TRBJ2-7	.	TRBD2	CASSFKGTSGSGYEQYF	TGTGCCAGCAGCTTCAAGGGGACTAGCGGGAGTGGGTACGAGCAGTACTTC
TRBV30	TRBJ2-3	.	.	CAWSESGDTQYF	TGTGCCTGGAGTGAGTCAGGGGATACGCAGTATTTT
TRBV30	TRBJ1-5	.	.	CAWSRQENQPQHF	TGTGCCTGGAGTCGGCAGGAGAATCAGCCCCAGCATTTT
TRBV7-2	TRBJ1-5	.	TRBD1	CASSLEQGVAQPQHF	TGTGCCAGCAGCTTAGAACAGGGGGTAGCTCAGCCCCAGCATTTT
TRBV5-6	TRBJ1-1	.	TRBD1	CASRRQGRNTEAFF	TGTGCCAGCAGACGACAGGGGAGGAACACTGAAGCTTTCTTT
TRBV4-1	TRBJ2-7	.	.	CASSQPDRYEQYF	TGCGCCAGCAGCCAACCTGACCGCTACGAGCAGTACTTC
TRBV5-4	TRBJ2-5	.	.	CASRQGWERETQYF	TGTGCCAGCAGACAGGGATGGGAGCGAGAGACCCAGTACTTC
TRBV4-1	TRBJ1-5	few	.	CASSQEGGGGNQPQHF	TGCGCCAGCAGCCAAGAGGGAGGTGGGGGCAATCAGCCCCAGCATTTT